This is a list of T cell receptor beta chains from one sample in a study of T cells in Graves' hyperthyroidism and ophthalmopathy. Using its own MiXCR run on the multiplex PCR reads, TCRdb lists one record per CDR3 protein. The top ten hold just under 8.5% of the sample, which has some 600,000 distinct CDR3 sequences, around 45% seen once. The specimen was peripheral blood or thyroid tissue (not recorded which). These receptors originate from a young woman with Graves' hyperthyroidism. CDR3s include the opening cysteine and the closing phenylalanine or tryptophan. A D gene is named only where the DNA matches it firmly. Clone size is given for some rows only: seen once, a few or many times, or a class if the clone is expanded.

j_gene | d_gene | v_gene | abundance | CDR3nt | CDR3aa
TRBJ2-5 | TRBD2 | TRBV7-6 | . | TGTGCCAGCAGCTTAGAACCAGGGCTAGCGGGAGTGGTCCAAGAGACCCAGTACTTC | CASSLEPGLAGVVQETQYF
TRBJ2-7 | TRBD2 | TRBV20-1 | . | TGCGGGGGGGGAGGGCCAAACGAGCAGTACTTC | CGGGGPNEQYF
TRBJ2-2 | . | TRBV29-1 | . | TGCAGCGTTTACCCGGAGGGGAACACCGGGGAGCTGTTTTTT | CSVYPEGNTGELFF
TRBJ1-4 | . | TRBV29-1 | . | TGCAGCGCCGACACGGGGTTGGCGGGTAATGAAAAACTGTTTTTT | CSADTGLAGNEKLFF
TRBJ1-4 | . | TRBV24-1 | . | TGTGTCACCAGTCCTAGCGGGGCTGCTAATGAAAAACTGTTTTTT | CVTSPSGAANEKLFF
TRBJ2-7 | . | TRBV29-1 | . | TGCAGCGTTAGTGAAGGGGGCGAGCAGTACTTC | CSVSEGGEQYF
TRBJ1-1 | . | TRBV6-5 | . | TGTGCCAGCAGTTTAATTAGCTTCGGGGTCGCCGGCACTGAAGCTTTCTTT | CASSLISFGVAGTEAFF
TRBJ1-4 | . | TRBV7-2 | . | TGTGCCAGCCGGATCGACCTAACTAATGAAAAACTGTTTTTT | CASRIDLTNEKLFF
TRBJ1-4 | . | TRBV7-6 | . | TGTGCCAGCAGCTTATCCCCGATCCCGACACGTGAAAAACTGTTTTTT | CASSLSPIPTREKLFF
TRBJ2-7 | . | TRBV6-5 | many | TGTGCCAGCAGTTACGGGTGGTACGAGCAGTACTTC | CASSYGWYEQYF
TRBJ2-7 | TRBD1 | TRBV15 | many | TGTGCCACCAGCCTAGGACAGGGGGCTCTATACGAGCAGTACTTC | CATSLGQGALYEQYF
TRBJ1-2 | . | TRBV20-1 | few | TGCAGTGCTAGAGCCCCGTTGGGGCTTAACTATGGCTACACCTTC | CSARAPLGLNYGYTF
TRBJ1-1 | . | TRBV11-2 | many | TGTGCCAGCAGCCTCGGGGGGGAGAACACTGAAGCTTTCTTT | CASSLGGENTEAFF
TRBJ1-1 | . | TRBV29-1 | many | TGCAGCGTTTTGGGCGTAGACTCTGAAGCTTTCTTT | CSVLGVDSEAFF
TRBJ1-1 | . | TRBV7-9 | . | TGTGCCTGGTCTCCGGGTGCGGGGGGCACTGAAGCTTTCTTT | CAWSPGAGGTEAFF
TRBJ1-2 | TRBD1 | TRBV2 | many | TGTGCCAGCAGTTGGACAGGGGTCTCCTATGGCTACACCTTC | CASSWTGVSYGYTF
TRBJ2-3 | . | TRBV29-1 | . | TGCAGCGTTGTTGACAGTACCCACGGGGGAGATACGCAGTATTTT | CSVVDSTHGGDTQYF
TRBJ1-1 | . | TRBV25-1 | . | TGTGCCAGCAGTGCTAGGTTTCAGGGGAACACTGAAGCTTTCTTT | CASSARFQGNTEAFF
TRBJ2-7 | TRBD2 | TRBV20-1 | few | TGCAGTGCTAGACGGCTAGCGGGCTACGAGCAGTACTTC | CSARRLAGYEQYF
TRBJ1-4 | . | TRBV10-3 | . | TGTGCCATGGCCGGGACGGATGCAACTAATGAAAAACTGTTTTTT | CAMAGTDATNEKLFF
TRBJ1-6 | TRBD1 | TRBV14 | . | TGTGCCAGCAGGGCGAGGACAGGGACTTCACCCCTCCACTTT | CASRARTGTSPLHF
TRBJ2-2 | . | TRBV9 | few | TGTGCCAGCAGCGTAGCAGGGAGAGGTACCGGGGAGCTGTTTTTT | CASSVAGRGTGELFF
TRBJ2-7 | . | TRBV29-1 | . | TGCAGCGTTGAAATCCCCGGGGGCCCCGGTTACGAGCAGTACTTC | CSVEIPGGPGYEQYF
TRBJ2-5 | . | TRBV20-1 | few | TGCAGTGCCCACAGGGATCAAGAGACCCAGTACTTC | CSAHRDQETQYF
TRBJ1-6 | . | TRBV7-2 | few | TGTGCCAGCAGCATAAATAGGGGGAAGGTGAATTCACCCCTCCACTTT | CASSINRGKVNSPLHF
TRBJ2-7 | . | TRBV25-1 | . | TGTGCCAGCAGTCCTTATCACAGGGAAAGTACCTACGAGCAGTACTTC | CASSPYHRESTYEQYF
TRBJ2-5 | TRBD2 | TRBV4-1 | . | TGCGCCAGCAGCCATAGCGGGACCGAGACCCAGTACTTC | CASSHSGTETQYF
TRBJ1-1 | . | TRBV2 | many | TGTGCCAGCAGGAGGCTCGGGAACACTGAAGCTTTCTTT | CASRRLGNTEAFF
TRBJ2-5 | . | TRBV7-9 | . | TGTGCCAGCAGCCTGGGGATTCGACAGGTTATTCAAGAGACCCAGTACTTC | CASSLGIRQVIQETQYF
TRBJ2-5 | . | TRBV10-3 | once | TGTGCCATCAGTAGCGGGCACCGAGAGACCCAGTACTTC | CAISSGHRETQYF
TRBJ1-5 | TRBD1 | TRBV29-1 | . | TGCAGCGTTGAAAAGGGGGCGCATTCATCCGAGCATTTT | CSVEKGAHSSEHF
TRBJ1-2 | . | TRBV10-2 | . | TGCGCCAGCAAGAGTTCATCCAGTGGCGGAGGCTACACCTTC | CASKSSSSGGGYTF
TRBJ1-1 | . | TRBV25-1 | few | TGTGCCAGCAGTTACCTGGCGGTGAACACTGAAGCTTTCTTT | CASSYLAVNTEAFF
TRBJ1-3 | . | TRBV15 | . | TGTGCCAGCACCTCCATCCCTGGAAACACCATATATTTT | CASTSIPGNTIYF
TRBJ1-1 | . | TRBV29-1 | . | TGCAGCGTTGAGACAGGCGCCGAAGCTTTCTTT | CSVETGAEAFF